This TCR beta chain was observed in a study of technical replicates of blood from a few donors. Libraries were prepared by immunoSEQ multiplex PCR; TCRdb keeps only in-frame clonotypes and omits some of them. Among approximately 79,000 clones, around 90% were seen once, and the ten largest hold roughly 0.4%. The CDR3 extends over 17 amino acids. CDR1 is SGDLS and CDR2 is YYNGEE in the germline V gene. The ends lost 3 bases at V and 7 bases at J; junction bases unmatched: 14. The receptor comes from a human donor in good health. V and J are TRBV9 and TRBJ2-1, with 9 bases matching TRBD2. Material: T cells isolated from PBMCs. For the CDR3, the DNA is TGTGCCAGCAGCGCCCGGCCTAGCGGGATTATCGGGAATGAGCAGTTCTTC. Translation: CASSARPSGIIGNEQFF. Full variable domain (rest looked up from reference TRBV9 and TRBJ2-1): DSGVTQTPKHLITATGQRVTLRCSPRSGDLSVYWYQQSLDQGLQFLIQYYNGEERAKGNILERFSAQQFPDLHSELNLSSLELGDSALYFCASSARPSGIIGNEQFFGPGTRLTVL.